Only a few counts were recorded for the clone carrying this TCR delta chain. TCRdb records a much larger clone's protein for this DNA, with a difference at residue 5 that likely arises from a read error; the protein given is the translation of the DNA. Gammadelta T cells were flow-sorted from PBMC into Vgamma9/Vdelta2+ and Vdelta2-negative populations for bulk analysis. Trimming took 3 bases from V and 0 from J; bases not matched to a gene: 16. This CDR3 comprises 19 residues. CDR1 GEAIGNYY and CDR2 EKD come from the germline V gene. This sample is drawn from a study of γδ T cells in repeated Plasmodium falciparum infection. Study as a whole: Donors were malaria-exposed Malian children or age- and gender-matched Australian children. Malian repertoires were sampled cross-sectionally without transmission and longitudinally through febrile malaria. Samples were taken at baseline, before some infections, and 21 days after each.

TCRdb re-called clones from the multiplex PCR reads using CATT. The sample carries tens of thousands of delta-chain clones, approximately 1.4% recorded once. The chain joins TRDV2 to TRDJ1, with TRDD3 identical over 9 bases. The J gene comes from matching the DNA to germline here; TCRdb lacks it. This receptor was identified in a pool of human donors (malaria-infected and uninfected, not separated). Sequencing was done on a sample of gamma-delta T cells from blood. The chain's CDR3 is CACDLLGDKASSYTDKLIF. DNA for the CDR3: TGTGCCTGTGACCTTTTGGGGGATAAGGCTTCCTCTTACACCGATAAACTCATCTTT.